These T cell receptor beta chains were read from a single sample in a study of cytomegalovirus exposure and HLA in healthy donors. Repertoires were generated with immunoSEQ multiplex PCR, while TCRdb's copy carries only in-frame clones and drops some. Of about 57,000 clones listed, roughly 84% are singletons. Material for sequencing was PBMCs. These receptors all stem from a man aged 25 to 40 in good health and CMV-seronegative. Both conserved end residues are part of each CDR3. A D gene is named only where the DNA matches it firmly. Clone size is stated in some rows and not others, as once, few, many or a class when expanded.

TRBV9	-	TRBJ2-7	-	TGTGCCAGCAGTCCCGGGGAGCCGGACGAGCAGTACTTC	CASSPGEPDEQYF
TRBV28	-	TRBJ2-1	-	TGTGCCAGCAGTCGTAGTCTTGCCAGGCAAACCCACAATGAGCAGTTCTTC	CASSRSLARQTHNEQFF
TRBV19	-	TRBJ2-5	-	TGTGCCAGTAGCCTAGGAAGGGGGGAGACCCAGTACTTC	CASSLGRGETQYF
TRBV5-4	-	TRBJ1-6	-	TGTGCCAGCAGCCCCTCCAGGGATGGGTCCTATAATTCACCCCTCCACTTT	CASSPSRDGSYNSPLHF
TRBV5-1	-	TRBJ1-1	-	TGCGCCAGCAGCCCGCCGACCAGTGGGGGGGGAACTGAAGCTTTCTTT	CASSPPTSGGGTEAFF
TRBV29-1	TRBD1	TRBJ1-2	once	TGCAGCGTTTTGGACAGGAACTATGGCTACACCTTC	CSVLDRNYGYTF
TRBV18	TRBD2	TRBJ2-1	-	TGTGCCAGCTCACAACTAGCGGGAGCTAACAATGAGCAGTTCTTC	CASSQLAGANNEQFF
TRBV10-1	-	TRBJ1-6	-	TGCGCCAGCAATAGAAATTCACCCCTCCACTTT	CASNRNSPLHF
TRBV5-1	TRBD1	TRBJ1-1	-	TGCGCCAGCAGGGACAGGGGAGGAACTGAAGCTTTCTTT	CASRDRGGTEAFF
TRBV7-9	-	TRBJ1-2	-	TGTGCCAGCAGCTACGGCGGGGTACCCCGCGGCTACACCTTC	CASSYGGVPRGYTF
TRBV7-7	-	TRBJ1-6	few	TGTGCCAGCAGCTCCCCAGGGTCACCCCTCCACTTT	CASSSPGSPLHF
TRBV27	TRBD1	TRBJ1-1	-	TGTGCCAGCAGTCCAAACTCGGGGACAGTGCACACTGAAGCTTTCTTT	CASSPNSGTVHTEAFF
TRBV7-9	-	TRBJ2-7	-	TGTGCCAGCAACGGGGGACAGTGGGACTACGAGCAGTACTTC	CASNGGQWDYEQYF
TRBV4-1	-	TRBJ1-3	-	TGCGCCAGCAGCCAAGATCCCAGGAAACAGGGTGGCTCTGGAAACACCATATATTTT	CASSQDPRKQGGSGNTIYF
TRBV7-7	-	TRBJ2-1	-	TGTGCTAGCAGCTTATCAGGAGGAGGGTGGGATGAGCAGTTCTTC	CASSLSGGGWDEQFF
TRBV6-4	-	TRBJ2-1	-	TGTGCCAGCAGTGACCTCCCGGACAGAAACAATGAGCAGTTCTTC	CASSDLPDRNNEQFF
TRBV2	TRBD2	TRBJ2-1	once	TGTGCCAGCAGTAAAACAAACGGGGGGGCCCTTCTCAATGAGCAGTTCTTC	CASSKTNGGALLNEQFF
TRBV14	TRBD2	TRBJ2-1	-	TGTGCCAGCAGCCAGATCGGGAGGGGGTACAATGAGCAGTTCTTC	CASSQIGRGYNEQFF
TRBV10-1	TRBD1	TRBJ1-5	-	TGCGCCAGCCCGGACGGACAGGGGGGGATTCGCAATCAGCCCCAGCATTTT	CASPDGQGGIRNQPQHF
TRBV11-1	-	TRBJ1-1	once	TGTGCCAGCAGCACCCGGGGGGGCCACACTGAAGCTTTCTTT	CASSTRGGHTEAFF
TRBV11-3	TRBD1	TRBJ2-7	-	TGTGCCAGCAGCTCCACGACAGGGGACGAGCAGTACTTC	CASSSTTGDEQYF
TRBV5-4	TRBD2	TRBJ2-1	-	TGTGCCAGCAGTCTGGGAGGTAGCGGGGTTTCCTACAATGAGCAGTTCTTC	CASSLGGSGVSYNEQFF
TRBV2	TRBD1	TRBJ2-7	few	TGTGCCAGCTCCGGACAGGGGTCTTCCTACGAGCAGTACTTC	CASSGQGSSYEQYF
TRBV29-1	-	TRBJ1-2	-	TGCAGCGTTGAGGGGACATCCTATGGCTACACCTTC	CSVEGTSYGYTF
TRBV5-1	TRBD1	TRBJ1-1	-	TGCGCCAGTAGCTCGGGACAGGGGGCAAACACTGAAGCTTTCTTT	CASSSGQGANTEAFF
TRBV9	TRBD2	TRBJ2-7	-	TGTGCCAGCAGCCCCCGACTAGCGGGAGTTTACGAGCAGTACTTC	CASSPRLAGVYEQYF